These 13 T cell receptor beta chains were sequenced from one sample in a study of T cells after posttransplantation cyclophosphamide. Some clones are missing from TCRdb's copy, which holds only in-frame ones; the method was immunoSEQ multiplex PCR. The sample gives fewer than 60,000 clones, 94% of which show up once; about 3.1% is in the top ten. The source material was PBMCs. The receptors were sampled from a woman aged 25-40 years in good health and a related stem cell transplant donor.

The genes are TRBV9 and TRBJ2-5, with D maybe TRBD1 (5 bases). The CDR3 length is 14 residues. Germline V CDR1 and CDR2: SGDLS, YYNGEE. Trimming took off 2 bases at V and 5 bases at J, with 13 bases between the two ends. Here the CDR3 reads CASSVRAPRETQYF. CDR3 sequence (DNA): TGTGCCAGCAGCGTCAGGGCCCCTCGGGAGACCCAGTACTTC.

This chain connects TRBV30 to TRBJ1-4; the D is unclear. The length of the CDR3 is 13 residues. V shed 6 bases and J shed 0 bases, with 8 bases lying between them. Germline CDR1 is GTSNPN and CDR2 is SVGIG (reference sequence). The CDR3 sequence: CACNLATNEKLFF. The CDR3 nucleotides are TGTGCCTGTAACTTAGCAACTAATGAAAAACTGTTTTTT.

The CDR3 sequence is CASSERYGYTF. The CDR3 bases are TGTGCCAGCTCCGAGCGCTATGGCTACACCTTC. The V call is TRBV6-1, the J call TRBJ1-2; D is undetermined. Trimming cost V 8 bases and J 4 bases, with 8 bases left between them. The CDR3 is made up of 11 amino acids. CDR1 and CDR2 (germline): MNHNS, SASEGT.

The chain combines TRBV27 with TRBJ1-5; maybe TRBD1 (6 bases). This CDR3 region has 13 residues. V shed 8 bases and J shed 7 bases, with 15 bases lying between them. In germline, CDR1 is MNHEY, CDR2 SMNVEV (reference sequence). The CDR3 loop is CASGIQGWQPQHF. In nucleotides, the CDR3 is TGTGCCAGCGGCATACAGGGTTGGCAGCCCCAGCATTTT.

The J gene is TRBJ1-2, the V gene TRBV2, with 7 bases aligning to TRBD1. The CDR3 extends over 12 amino acids. Trimming cost V 10 bases and J 4 bases; bases outside gene matches: 6. Germline V lookup: CDR1 SNHLY, CDR2 FYNNEI. The CDR3 spells CATDPGGYGYTF. The DNA of the CDR3 is TGTGCCACCGACCCAGGGGGCTATGGCTACACCTTC.

The CDR3 DNA is TGTGCCAGCAGCCTGGGGACAGTTCTATCTAATGAAAAACTGTTTTTT. This encodes CASSLGTVLSNEKLFF. The V gene is TRBV7-8, the J gene TRBJ1-4; 7 bases are a match to TRBD1. V was pared by 5 bases and J by 3 bases, with 9 bases of the junction left unmatched. This CDR3 has 16 amino acids. Per germline, CDR1 SGHVS and CDR2 FQNEAQ.

The genes are TRBV28 and TRBJ1-6; no firm D call. The CDR3 sequence is 14 residues long. Germline CDR1 reads MDHEN; CDR2 reads SYDVKM. Trimming left V 3 bases short and J 4 bases short, with 7 bases between. The CDR3 loop is CASSFSGYNSPLHF. CDR3 coding DNA: TGTGCCAGCAGTTTTTCGGGGTATAATTCACCCCTCCACTTT.

CDR3 nucleotides: TGCGCCAGCAGCTTCGGACAGGGGGCAGGCGGTGAAAAACTGTTTTTT. Protein: CASSFGQGAGGEKLFF. V is TRBV5-1 and J is TRBJ1-4; 11 bases align to TRBD1. V was clipped by 2 bases and J by 7 bases; unmatched bases: 7. The CDR3 contains 16 residues. CDR1 and CDR2 (germline): SGHRS, YFSETQ.

The rearrangement links TRBV19 to TRBJ1-2; TRBD1 is a possible D gene (6 bases). This CDR3 has 15 amino acids. V was cut by 1 base and J by 4 bases, with 13 bases left in between. CDR1 and CDR2 from the germline V gene are LNHDA and SQIVND (reference sequence). The CDR3 reads CASSIGRTGTYGYTF. DNA of the CDR3: TGTGCCAGTAGTATAGGACGAACAGGGACCTATGGCTACACCTTC.

The chain recombines TRBV29-1 with TRBJ2-7; TRBD2 agrees at 9 bases. Per the germline V gene, CDR1 is SQVTM and CDR2 is ANQGSEA. This CDR3 has 15 amino acids. The V segment lost 6 bases and the J segment 7 bases; nucleotides outside the gene matches: 16. The CDR3 is CSVWGAGGPSYEQYF. CDR3 DNA sequence: TGCAGCGTCTGGGGTGCGGGGGGGCCTTCTTATGAGCAGTACTTC.

This chain joins TRBV2 and TRBJ2-7; possible D gene TRBD1, 6 bases. The CDR3 is 13 amino acids. The germline V and J ends were trimmed by 8 bases and 2 bases, with 13 bases remaining between them. CDR1 SNHLY and CDR2 FYNNEI come from the germline V gene. The CDR3 loop reads CASGGQGTYEQYF. The CDR3 nucleotides read TGTGCCAGCGGAGGCCAGGGGACCTACGAGCAGTACTTC.

This clone was detected only once. The chain is built from TRBV5-4 and TRBJ2-5; 8 bases fit TRBD2. From germline, CDR1 is SGHNT and CDR2 YYREEE (reference sequence). The CDR3 is 16 residues long. V dropped 0 bases and J dropped 2; count of bases not matched to a gene: 6. CDR3 protein: CASSLEAGGIQETQYF. The CDR3 DNA follows: TGTGCCAGCAGCTTGGAGGCGGGGGGCATACAAGAGACCCAGTACTTC. The variable domain in full, with the rest retrieved from reference TRBV5-4 and TRBJ2-5, is ETGVTQSPTHLIKTRGQQVTLRCSSQSGHNTVSWYQQALGQGPQFIFQYYREEENGRGNFPPRFSGLQFPNYSSELNVNALELDDSALYLCASSLEAGGIQETQYFGPGTRLLVL.

The V and J genes are TRBV6-1 and TRBJ2-7; D possibly corresponds to TRBD1 (6 bases). The CDR3 has 12 amino acids. Germline assignment: CDR1 MNHNS and CDR2 SASEGT. The V end lost 6 bases, the J end lost 3 bases, and 9 bases lay between the germline ends. The CDR3: CASRLTGYEQYF. The CDR3 DNA follows: TGTGCCAGCAGGTTGACAGGCTACGAGCAGTACTTC.